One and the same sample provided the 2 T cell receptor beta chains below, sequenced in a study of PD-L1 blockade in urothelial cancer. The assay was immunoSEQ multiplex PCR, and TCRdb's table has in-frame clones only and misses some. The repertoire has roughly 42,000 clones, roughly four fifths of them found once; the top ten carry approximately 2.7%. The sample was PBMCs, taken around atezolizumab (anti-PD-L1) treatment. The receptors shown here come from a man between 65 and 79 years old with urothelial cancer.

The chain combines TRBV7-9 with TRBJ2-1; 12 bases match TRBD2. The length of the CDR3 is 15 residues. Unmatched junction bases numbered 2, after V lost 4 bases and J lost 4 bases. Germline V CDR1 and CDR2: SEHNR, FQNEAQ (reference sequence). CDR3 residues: CASSYGTSGYNEQFF. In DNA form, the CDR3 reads TGTGCCAGCAGCTACGGGACTAGCGGGTACAATGAGCAGTTCTTC.

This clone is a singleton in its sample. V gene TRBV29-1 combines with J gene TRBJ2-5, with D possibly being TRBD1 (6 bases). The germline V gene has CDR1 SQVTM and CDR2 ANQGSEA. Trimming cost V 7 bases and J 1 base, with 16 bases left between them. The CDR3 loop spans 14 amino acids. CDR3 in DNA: TGCAGCGCCCAGGGGATCATACTCCAAGAGACCCAGTACTTC. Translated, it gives CSAQGIILQETQYF.